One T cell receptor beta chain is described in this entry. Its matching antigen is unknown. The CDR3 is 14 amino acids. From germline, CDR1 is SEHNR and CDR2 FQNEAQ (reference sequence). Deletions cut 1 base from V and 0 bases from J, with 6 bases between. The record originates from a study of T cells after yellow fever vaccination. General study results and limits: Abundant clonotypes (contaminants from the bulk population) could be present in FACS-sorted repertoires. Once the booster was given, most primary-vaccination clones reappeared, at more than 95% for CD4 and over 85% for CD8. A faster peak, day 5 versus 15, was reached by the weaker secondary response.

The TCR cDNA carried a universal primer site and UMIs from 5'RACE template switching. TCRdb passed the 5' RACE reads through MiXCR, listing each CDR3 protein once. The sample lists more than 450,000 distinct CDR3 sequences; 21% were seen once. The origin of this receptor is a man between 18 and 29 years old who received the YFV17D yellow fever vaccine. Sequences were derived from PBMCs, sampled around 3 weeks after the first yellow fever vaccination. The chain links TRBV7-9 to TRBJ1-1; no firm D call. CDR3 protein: CASSLVRVNTEAFF. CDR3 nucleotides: TGTGCCAGCAGCTTAGTGAGGGTGAACACTGAAGCTTTCTTT.